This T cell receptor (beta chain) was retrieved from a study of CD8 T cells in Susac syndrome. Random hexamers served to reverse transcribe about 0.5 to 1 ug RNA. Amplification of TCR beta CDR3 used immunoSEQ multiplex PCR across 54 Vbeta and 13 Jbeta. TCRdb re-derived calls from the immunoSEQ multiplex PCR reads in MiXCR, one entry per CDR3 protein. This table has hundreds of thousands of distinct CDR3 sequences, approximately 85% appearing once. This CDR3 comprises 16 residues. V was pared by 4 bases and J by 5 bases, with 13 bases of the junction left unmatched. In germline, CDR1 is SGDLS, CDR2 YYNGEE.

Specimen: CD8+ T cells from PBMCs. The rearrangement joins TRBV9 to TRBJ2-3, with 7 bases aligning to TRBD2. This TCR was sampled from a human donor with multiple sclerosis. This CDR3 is CASSPSGGGPGDTQYF. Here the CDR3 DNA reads TGTGCCAGCAGCCCCTCGGGGGGAGGGCCGGGAGATACGCAGTATTTT.